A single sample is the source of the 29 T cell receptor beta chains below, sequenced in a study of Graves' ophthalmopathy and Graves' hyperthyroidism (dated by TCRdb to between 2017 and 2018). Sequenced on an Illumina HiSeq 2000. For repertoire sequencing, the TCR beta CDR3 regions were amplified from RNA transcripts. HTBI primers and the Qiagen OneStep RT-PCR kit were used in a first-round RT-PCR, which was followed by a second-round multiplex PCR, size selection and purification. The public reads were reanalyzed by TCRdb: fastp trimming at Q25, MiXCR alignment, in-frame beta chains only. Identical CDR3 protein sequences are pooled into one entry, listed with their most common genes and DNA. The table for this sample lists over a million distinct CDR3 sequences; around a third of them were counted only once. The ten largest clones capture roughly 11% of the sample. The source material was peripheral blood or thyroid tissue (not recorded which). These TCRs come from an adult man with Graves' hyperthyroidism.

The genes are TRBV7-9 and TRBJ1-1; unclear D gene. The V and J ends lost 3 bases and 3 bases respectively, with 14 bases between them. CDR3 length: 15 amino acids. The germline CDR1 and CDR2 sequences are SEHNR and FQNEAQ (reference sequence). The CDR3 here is CASSLLRAGDTEAFF. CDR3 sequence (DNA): TGTGCCAGCAGCTTGCTAAGAGCCGGGGACACTGAAGCTTTCTTT. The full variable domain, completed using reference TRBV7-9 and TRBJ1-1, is DTGVSQNPRHKITKRGQNVTFRCDPISEHNRLYWYRQTLGQGPEFLTYFQNEAQLEKSRLLSDRFSAERPKGSFSTLEIQRTEQGDSAMYLCASSLLRAGDTEAFFGQGTRLTVV.

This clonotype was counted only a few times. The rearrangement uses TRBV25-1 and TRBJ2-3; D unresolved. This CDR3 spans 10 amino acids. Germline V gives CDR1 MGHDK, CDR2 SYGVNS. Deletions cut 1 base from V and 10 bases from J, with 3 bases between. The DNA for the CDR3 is TGTGCCAGCAGTGAATCCCCGCAGTATTTT. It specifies CASSESPQYF. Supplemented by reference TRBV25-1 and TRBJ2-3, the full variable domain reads EADIYQTPRYLVIGTGKKITLECSQTMGHDKMYWYQQDPGMELHLIHYSYGVNSTEKGDLSSESTVSRIRTEHFPLTLESARPSHTSQYLCASSESPQYFGPGTRLTVL.

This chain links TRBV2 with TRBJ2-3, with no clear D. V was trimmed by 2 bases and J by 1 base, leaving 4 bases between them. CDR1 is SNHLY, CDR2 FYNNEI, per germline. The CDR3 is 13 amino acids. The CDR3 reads CASSELGTDTQYF. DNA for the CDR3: TGTGCCAGCAGTGAATTAGGCACAGATACGCAGTATTTT.

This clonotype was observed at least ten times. The CDR3 loop reads CSVESETYEQYF. Written as DNA, the CDR3 is TGCAGCGTTGAGAGCGAGACCTACGAGCAGTACTTC. The chain is built from TRBV29-1 and TRBJ2-7; D is unclear. The CDR3 consists of 12 residues. V was trimmed by 3 bases and J by 2 bases, leaving 8 bases between them. Germline loops: CDR1 SQVTM, CDR2 ANQGSEA.

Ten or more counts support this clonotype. CDR3 nucleotide sequence: TGTGCCAGCAGCGTAGGACAGGGGAGCGAGCAGTACTTC. Translation: CASSVGQGSEQYF. J is TRBJ2-7 and V is TRBV9; 8 positions agree with TRBD1. Germline V gene sequence: CDR1 SGDLS, CDR2 YYNGEE. The CDR3 is made up of 13 amino acids. Trimming cost V 0 bases and J 6 bases; bases outside gene matches: 2.

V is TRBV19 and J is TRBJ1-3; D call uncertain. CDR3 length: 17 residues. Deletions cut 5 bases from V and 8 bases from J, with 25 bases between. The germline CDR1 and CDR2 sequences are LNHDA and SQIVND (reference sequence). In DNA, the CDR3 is TGTGCCAGTAGTGCCAACGGACCCTACATAAATGGCTACACCATATATTTT. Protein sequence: CASSANGPYINGYTIYF.

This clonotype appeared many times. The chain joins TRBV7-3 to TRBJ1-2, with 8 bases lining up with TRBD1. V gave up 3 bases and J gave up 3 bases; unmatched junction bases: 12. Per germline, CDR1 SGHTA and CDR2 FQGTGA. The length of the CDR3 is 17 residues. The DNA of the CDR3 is TGTGCCAGCAGCTTTTTGGGTCCACAGGGGGAGGACTATGGCTACACCTTC. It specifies CASSFLGPQGEDYGYTF.

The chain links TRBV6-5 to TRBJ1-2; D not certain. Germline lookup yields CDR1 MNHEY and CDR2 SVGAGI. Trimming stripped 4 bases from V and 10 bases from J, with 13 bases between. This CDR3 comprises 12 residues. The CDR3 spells CASSSGTVLYTF. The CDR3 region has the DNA TGTGCCAGCAGTTCCGGAACAGTACTCTACACCTTC.

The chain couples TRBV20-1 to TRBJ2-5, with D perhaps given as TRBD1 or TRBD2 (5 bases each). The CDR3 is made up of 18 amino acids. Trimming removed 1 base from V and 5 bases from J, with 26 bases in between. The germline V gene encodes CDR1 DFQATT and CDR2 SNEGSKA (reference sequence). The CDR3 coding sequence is TGCAGTGCTAGAGCGGAATCCTCAGGGTCGATGTCTAGCGAGACCCAGTACTTC. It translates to CSARAESSGSMSSETQYF.

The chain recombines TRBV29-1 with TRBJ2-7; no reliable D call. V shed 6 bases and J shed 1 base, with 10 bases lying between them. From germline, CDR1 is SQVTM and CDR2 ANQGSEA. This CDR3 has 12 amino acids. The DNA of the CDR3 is TGCAGCGTCAAGGTCAATTCCTACGAGCAGTACTTC. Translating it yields CSVKVNSYEQYF.

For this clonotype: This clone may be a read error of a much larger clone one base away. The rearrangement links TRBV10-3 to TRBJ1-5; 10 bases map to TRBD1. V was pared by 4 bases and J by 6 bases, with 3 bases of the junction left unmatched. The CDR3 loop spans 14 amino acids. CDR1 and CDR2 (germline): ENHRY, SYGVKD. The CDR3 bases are TGTGCCATCAGTGTGGGACAGGGGACTCAGCCCCAGCATTTT. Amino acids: CAISVGQGTQPQHF.

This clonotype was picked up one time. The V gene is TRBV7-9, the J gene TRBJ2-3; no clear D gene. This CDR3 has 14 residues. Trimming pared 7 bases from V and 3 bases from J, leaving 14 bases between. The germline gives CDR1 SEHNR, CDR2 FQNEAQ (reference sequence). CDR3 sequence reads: CASTPPTDTDTQYF. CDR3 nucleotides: TGTGCCAGCACCCCCCCGACTGATACAGATACGCAGTATTTT.

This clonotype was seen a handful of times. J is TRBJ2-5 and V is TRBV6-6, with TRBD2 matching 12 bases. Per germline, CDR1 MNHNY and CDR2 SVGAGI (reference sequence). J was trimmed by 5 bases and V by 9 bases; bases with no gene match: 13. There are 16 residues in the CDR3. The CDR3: CASFSRLAGERETQYF. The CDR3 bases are TGTGCCAGTTTTTCGAGACTAGCGGGAGAACGGGAGACCCAGTACTTC.

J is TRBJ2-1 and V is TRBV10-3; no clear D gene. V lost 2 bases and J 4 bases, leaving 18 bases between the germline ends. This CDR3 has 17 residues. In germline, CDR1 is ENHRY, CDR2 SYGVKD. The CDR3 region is CAISEASLHRPYNEQFF. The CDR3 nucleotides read TGTGCCATCAGTGAGGCGTCGCTCCACCGTCCTTACAATGAGCAGTTCTTC.

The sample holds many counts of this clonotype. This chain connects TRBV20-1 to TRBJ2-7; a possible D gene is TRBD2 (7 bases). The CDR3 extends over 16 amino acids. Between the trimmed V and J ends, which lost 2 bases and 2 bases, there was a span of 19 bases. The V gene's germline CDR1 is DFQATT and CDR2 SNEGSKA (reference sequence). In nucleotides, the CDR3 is TGCAGTGCTAGAACGCCGGGGCGGGGGCGAGCCTACGAGCAGTACTTC. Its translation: CSARTPGRGRAYEQYF.

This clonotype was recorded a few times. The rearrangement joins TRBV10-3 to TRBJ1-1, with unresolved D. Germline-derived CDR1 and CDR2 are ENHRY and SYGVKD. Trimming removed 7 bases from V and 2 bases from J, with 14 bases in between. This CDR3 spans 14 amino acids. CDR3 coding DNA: TGTGCCATCAAGATGGAAGGCGGAAACACTGAAGCTTTCTTT. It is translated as CAIKMEGGNTEAFF.

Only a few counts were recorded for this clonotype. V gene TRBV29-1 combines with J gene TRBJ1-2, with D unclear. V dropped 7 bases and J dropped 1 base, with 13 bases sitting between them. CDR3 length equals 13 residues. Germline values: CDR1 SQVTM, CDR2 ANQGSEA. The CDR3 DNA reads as TGCAGCGCCCGCTTCAGGTTTAACTATGGCTACACCTTC. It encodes CSARFRFNYGYTF.

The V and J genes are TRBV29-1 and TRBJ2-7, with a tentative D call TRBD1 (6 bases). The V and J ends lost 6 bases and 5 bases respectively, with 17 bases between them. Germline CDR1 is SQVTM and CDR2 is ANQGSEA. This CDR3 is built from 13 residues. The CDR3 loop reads CSVVVFRGDEQYF. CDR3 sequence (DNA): TGCAGCGTCGTTGTATTCAGGGGAGACGAGCAGTACTTC.

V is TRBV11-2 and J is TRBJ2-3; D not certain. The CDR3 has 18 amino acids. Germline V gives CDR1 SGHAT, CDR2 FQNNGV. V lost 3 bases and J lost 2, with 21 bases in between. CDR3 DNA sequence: TGTGCCAGCAGCTTGGCTAGAGTGGGCCCTTCCGTCACAGATACGCAGTATTTT. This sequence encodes CASSLARVGPSVTDTQYF.

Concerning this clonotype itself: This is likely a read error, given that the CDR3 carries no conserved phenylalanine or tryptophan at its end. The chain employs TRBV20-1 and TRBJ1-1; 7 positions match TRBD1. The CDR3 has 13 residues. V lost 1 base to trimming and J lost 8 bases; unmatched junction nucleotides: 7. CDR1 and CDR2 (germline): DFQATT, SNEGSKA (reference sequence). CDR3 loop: CSARGQGGFEAFL. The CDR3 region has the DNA TGCAGTGCTAGAGGACAGGGCGGGTTCGAAGCTTTCCTT.

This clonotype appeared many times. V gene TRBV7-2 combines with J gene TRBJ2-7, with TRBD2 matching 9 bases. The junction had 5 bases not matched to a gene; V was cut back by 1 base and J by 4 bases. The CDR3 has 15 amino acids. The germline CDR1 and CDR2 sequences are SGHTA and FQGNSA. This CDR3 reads CASSLGVSGGYEQYF. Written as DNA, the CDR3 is TGTGCCAGCAGCTTAGGGGTTAGCGGGGGTTACGAGCAGTACTTC.

The CDR3 protein is CASSHAGANQPQHF. The DNA of the CDR3 is TGTGCCAGCAGCCACGCGGGGGCAAATCAGCCCCAGCATTTT. V gene TRBV7-2 combines with J gene TRBJ1-5; tentatively, D is TRBD1 (6 bases). CDR3 size: 14 residues. V shed 5 bases and J shed 4 bases, with 12 bases lying between them. CDR1 is SGHTA, CDR2 FQGNSA, per germline.

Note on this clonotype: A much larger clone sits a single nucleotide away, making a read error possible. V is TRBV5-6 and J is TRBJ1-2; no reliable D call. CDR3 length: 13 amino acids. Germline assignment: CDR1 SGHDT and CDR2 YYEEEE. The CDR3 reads CASSLGRGGGYAF. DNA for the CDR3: TGTGCCAGCAGCTTGGGCCGCGGTGGAGGCTACGCCTTC.

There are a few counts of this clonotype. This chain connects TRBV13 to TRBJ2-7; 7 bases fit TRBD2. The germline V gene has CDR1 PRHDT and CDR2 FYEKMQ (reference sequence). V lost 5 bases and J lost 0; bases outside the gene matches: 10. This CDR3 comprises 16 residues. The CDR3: CASSAGLSGRSYEQYF. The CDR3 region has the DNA TGTGCCAGCAGCGCAGGACTTAGCGGGCGCTCCTACGAGCAGTACTTC.

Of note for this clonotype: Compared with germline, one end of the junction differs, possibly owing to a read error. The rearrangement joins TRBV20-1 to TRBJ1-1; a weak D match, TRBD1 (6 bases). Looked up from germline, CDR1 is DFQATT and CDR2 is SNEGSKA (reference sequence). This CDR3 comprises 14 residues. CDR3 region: CSARGGAPNIEAFF. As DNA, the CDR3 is TGCAGTGCTAGAGGGGGGGCGCCGAACATTGAAGCTTTCTTT.

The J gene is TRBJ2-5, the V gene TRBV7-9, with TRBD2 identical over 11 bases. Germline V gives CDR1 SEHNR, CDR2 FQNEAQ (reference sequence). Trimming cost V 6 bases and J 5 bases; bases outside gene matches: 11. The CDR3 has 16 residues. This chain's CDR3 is CASSDLIAGGAETQYF. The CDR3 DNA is TGTGCCAGCAGTGACCTTATAGCGGGGGGGGCGGAGACCCAGTACTTC.

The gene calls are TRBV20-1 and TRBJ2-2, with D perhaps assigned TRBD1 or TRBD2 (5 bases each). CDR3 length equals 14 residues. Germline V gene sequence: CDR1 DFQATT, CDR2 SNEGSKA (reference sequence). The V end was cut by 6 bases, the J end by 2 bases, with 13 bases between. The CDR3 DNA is TGCAGTGCCAGCAGTTGGGACAACACCGGGGAGCTGTTTTTT. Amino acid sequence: CSASSWDNTGELFF.

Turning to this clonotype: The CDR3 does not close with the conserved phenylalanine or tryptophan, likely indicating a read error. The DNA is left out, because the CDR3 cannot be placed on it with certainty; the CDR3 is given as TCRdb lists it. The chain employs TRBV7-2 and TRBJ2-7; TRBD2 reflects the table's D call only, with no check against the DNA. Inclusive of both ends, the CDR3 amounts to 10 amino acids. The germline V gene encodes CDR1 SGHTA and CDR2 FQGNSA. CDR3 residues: CASSAAPAGE.

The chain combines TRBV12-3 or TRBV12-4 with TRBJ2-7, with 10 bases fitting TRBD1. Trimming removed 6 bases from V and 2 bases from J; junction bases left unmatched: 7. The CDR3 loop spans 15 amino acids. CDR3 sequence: CASRGRGTGAYEQYF. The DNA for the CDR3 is TGTGCCAGCAGGGGTCGCGGGACAGGGGCCTACGAGCAGTACTTC.